This T cell receptor beta chain comes out of a study of CD8+CD57+ T cells in acquired aplastic anemia. Study findings and constraints: Levels of CD8+ Simpson's diversity were not significantly distinct in patients versus controls. Patients and controls had in common twenty-nine CD8+ CDR3 sequences.

It was genomic DNA that served as the template for profiling TCR beta VDJ and CDR3. TCRdb ran MiXCR on the reads and lists one entry per CDR3 protein. The sample has about 170,000 distinct CDR3 sequences, roughly 48% seen once. This clonotype has at least ten counts. Its specificity is unknown. Germline V gene sequence: CDR1 MGHDK, CDR2 SYGVNS. J lost 7 bases, V lost 4 bases, and 12 bases had no gene match. The CDR3 runs 15 residues. Only patients with CD8+CD57+ cell expansion on flow cytometry were chosen for sequencing. No patient had been given any therapy when blood was sampled. Input material: sorted CD4+, CD8+, or CD8+CD57+ T cells (not recorded which) from PBMCs. The chain combines TRBV25-1 with TRBJ1-2, with 7 bases that match TRBD1. The source is a human donor with aplastic anemia. The CDR3, as DNA: TGTGCCAGCAGTGGGACAGGACCAGGGGTAACTGGCTACACCTTC. This translates into CASSGTGPGVTGYTF.